Following are 3 T cell receptor beta chains from one sample sequenced in a study of graft-versus-host responses after intestinal transplantation. Repertoires were generated with immunoSEQ multiplex PCR, while TCRdb's copy carries only in-frame clones and drops some. The table lists about 77,000 clones, around 92% of them singletons, with approximately 0.64% in the top ten. The sequenced sample was PBMCs, obtained 98 days after intestinal transplantation. Source of these receptors: a human patient who received an intestinal transplant, so some T cells may come from the graft donor.

The gene calls are TRBV13 and TRBJ2-7; TRBD2 agrees at 7 bases. The CDR3 runs 16 residues. After removal of 4 bases from V and 0 bases from J, the junction contained 9 bases not matched to a gene. Germline loops: CDR1 PRHDT, CDR2 FYEKMQ (reference sequence). CDR3 protein: CASSSEVAGLSYEQYF. For the CDR3, the DNA is TGTGCCAGCAGCTCCGAGGTAGCGGGCCTCTCCTACGAGCAGTACTTC.

The chain recombines TRBV19 with TRBJ2-7; possibly TRBD2 for D (5 bases). The V gene lost 5 bases and the J gene lost 0 bases, with 11 bases spanning the gap. The V gene's germline CDR1 is LNHDA and CDR2 SQIVND (reference sequence). The CDR3 length is 14 residues. CDR3 in amino acids: CASSVGVNSYEQYF. DNA of the CDR3: TGTGCCAGTAGTGTGGGAGTAAACTCCTACGAGCAGTACTTC.

The chain is built from TRBV29-1 and TRBJ1-2; D is unclear. V was clipped by 4 bases and J by 1 base, with 4 bases between them. The germline V gene encodes CDR1 SQVTM and CDR2 ANQGSEA. This CDR3 region has 11 residues. The CDR3 loop is CSVGFNYGYTF. CDR3 nucleotides: TGCAGCGTTGGGTTTAACTATGGCTACACCTTC. The full variable domain, rest sourced from reference TRBV29-1 and TRBJ1-2, is SAVISQKPSRDICQRGTSLTIQCQVDSQVTMMFWYRQQPGQSLTLIATANQGSEATYESGFVIDKFPISRPNLTFSTLTVSNMSPEDSSIYLCSVGFNYGYTFGSGTRLTVV.